This record covers a single TCR beta chain. The data originate from a study of cytomegalovirus exposure and HLA in healthy donors. V was pared by 0 bases and J by 5 bases, with 9 bases between. Germline V gives CDR1 SGHRS, CDR2 YFSETQ. This CDR3 is 14 amino acids long. Both 60 Vbeta primers and 13 Jbeta primers went into the PCR. Assay used: immunoSEQ multiplex PCR; TCRdb lists only in-frame clones, some missing. Of 150,000 to 200,000 clones listed, over 80% are singletons. Specimen: PBMCs. The chain uses TRBV5-1 and TRBJ1-5; D is possibly TRBD1 (6 bases). This sequence originates from a girl between 5 and 17 years old in good health and CMV-seropositive. In DNA, the CDR3 is TGCGCCAGCAGCTTGGGGGGGGGCGATCAGCCCCAGCATTTT. Its translation: CASSLGGGDQPQHF.